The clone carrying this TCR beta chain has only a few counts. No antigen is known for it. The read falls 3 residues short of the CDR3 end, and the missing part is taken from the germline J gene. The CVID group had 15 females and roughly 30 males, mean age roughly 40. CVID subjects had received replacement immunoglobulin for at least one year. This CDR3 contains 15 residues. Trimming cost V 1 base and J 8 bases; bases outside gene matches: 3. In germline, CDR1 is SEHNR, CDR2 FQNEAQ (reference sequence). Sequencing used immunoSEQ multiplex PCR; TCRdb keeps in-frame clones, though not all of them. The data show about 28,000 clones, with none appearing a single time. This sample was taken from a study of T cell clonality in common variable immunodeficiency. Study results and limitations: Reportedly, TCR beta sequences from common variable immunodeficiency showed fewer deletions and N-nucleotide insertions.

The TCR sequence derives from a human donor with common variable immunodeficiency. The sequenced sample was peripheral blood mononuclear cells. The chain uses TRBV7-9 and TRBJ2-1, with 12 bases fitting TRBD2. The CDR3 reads CASSLGTSGADEQFF. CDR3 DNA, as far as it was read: TGTGCCAGCAGCTTAGGGACTAGCGGGGCTGATGAG.